Here is one T cell receptor (beta chain) with its context. No cognate antigen has been identified for it. Base qualities were left out, and no much larger clone turns up one base away. The germline V gene (reference sequence) sets CDR1 to PRHDT and CDR2 to FYEKMQ. V is cut by 3 bases and J by 3 bases, and the space between the germline ends is 10 bases. The CDR3 has 14 amino acids, counting the end cysteine and phenylalanine. This entry keeps only the CDR3 DNA: 42 bases, framed from base 1. This specimen belongs to a study of beta chain features in type 1 diabetes (dated by TCRdb to 2016 to 2019). In the study overall: Mean age, gender distribution, total cell number and subset yield did not differ between patients and healthy donors. A total of around 100 million sorted cells were examined across all samples, and RNA yield correlated strongly with the number of cells per subset. The study compared TCRB repertoires of sorted circulating CD4+ T cell subsets between recently diagnosed type 1 diabetes patients and matched healthy donors. Regulatory and stem cell-like memory subsets were isolated from only 8 patients and roughly 8 healthy donors, whereas naive and central memory subsets came from all 30 or so donors.

Broader findings and caveats from the paper: At VDJ recombination sites, patients with type 1 diabetes made fewer insertions and deleted more nucleotides, a pattern implying thymic rearrangement abnormalities. The naive, central memory and regulatory TCRB repertoires appeared to resemble one another more closely among patients than among healthy donors. Because small numbers of individuals were included in the HLA sub-analyses, any influence of HLA type on TCRB rearrangement was left unresolved. Because cDNA rather than genomic DNA was sequenced, highly expressing activated cells could have been over-represented, although no difference in activation and CD3 levels was found between groups. A moderate but significant shortening of TCRB CDR3 length was observed in type 1 diabetes patients in all four CD4+ subsets. Shorter templates might have been favored by PCR, but patient and control samples were amplified and corrected together, so both groups would have been affected equally by any skew.

From each donor, a single peripheral blood sample of 90 to 150 mL on average was drawn into heparinised tubes. Naive, central memory, regulatory and stem cell-like memory CD4+ T cells were sorted on a BD FACSAria II using a panel including CD45RO, CCR7, CD25, CD127, CD95 and CD27. Purity was above 95% for every sorted population. PBMCs were separated immediately by Lymphoprep density gradient centrifugation and were stained directly, without being cultured. Samples were stained and sorted in pairs, with one healthy donor and one patient per experiment, so that batch effects were minimized. The entire amount of isolated RNA was reverse transcribed using the High Capacity cDNA Reverse Transcription Kit, so the sequenced TCRB transcripts were expressed ones. Naive, central memory and regulatory T cell samples underwent deep immunoSEQ sequencing, averaging approximately 3.5 million total reads per sample. Sorted cells were lysed in RLT buffer, and RNA was extracted using DNase-treated RNeasy Micro or Mini kits according to cell number. Each cell subset was processed on its own to prevent cross-contamination, while patient and healthy donor samples were processed together. TCRB sequences were amplified from cDNA with the immunoSEQ multiplex PCR, producing 87-bp fragments spanning the CDR3 region. The amplicons were sequenced using the Illumina HiSeq platform. Per the authors' processing: PCR bias was computationally corrected using synthetic template baselines, reads within Hamming distance 2 were collapsed, and singletons that could not be merged were discarded. By aligning reads against IMGT, V, D and J genes, CDR3 length, and insertions or deletions at six rearrangement sites were assigned. Within each subset, clonotype counts were normalized to the number of sorted cells before true diversity and Gini coefficients were calculated with the tcR R package. The overlap coefficient, calculated on TCRB nucleotide sequences, was used to measure repertoire sharing. TCRdb stores this immuneACCESS table with in-frame sequences only. Part of the clones is absent; in the studies checked, under half of the shortfall reflects unresolved V genes, and no reason is known for the rest. V and J calls and clone size follow that table, whereas D and trimming were derived from the DNA. This sample comprises approximately 150,000 clones, less than 15% of them detected only once. Roughly 1.3% of the sample rests with the top ten.

The TCR sequence derives from a young man with type 1 diabetes. Sequencing was carried out using central memory CD4+ T cells from blood. Recombination connected TRBV13 to TRBJ2-3; the D gene is possibly TRBD2, with 5 bases matching. The CDR3 sequence is CASSFLRETDTQYF. The DNA is as follows: TGTGCCAGCAGCTTCCTTAGGGAGACAGATACGCAGTATTTT.